This TCR beta chain was observed in a study of cytomegalovirus exposure and HLA in healthy donors (dated by TCRdb to between 2016 and 2019). General notes on the study: In an earlier analysis of approximately 640 of the donors, around 300 Gb of sequence data and roughly 100 million unique TCR beta sequences from 150 million to 200 million T cells were reported. HLA typing included class I and class II loci at four-digit resolution. Every repertoire in the discovery cohort had been generated on one and the same sequencing platform. The genetic ancestry cluster associated with self-reported Caucasian donors included 81% of the 398 genotyped donors. An early release covering roughly 640 HLA-typed donors comprised approximately 290 gigabases of sequencing data and around 85 million unique TCR sequences. In a later analysis, previously published TCR beta repertoires from 666 donors were re-analyzed and high-resolution HLA genotyping was added so that TCR occurrence patterns could be studied. An earlier analysis of 450 to 750 of the donors used high-throughput TCR beta sequencing to judge whether each TCR beta V gene segment behaved as functional or pseudogenic. To predict cytomegalovirus infection status, the study combined high-throughput TCR immunosequencing, statistical association of individual TCRs with disease status, and machine learning. The T cell repertoires of around 670 subjects were profiled by immunosequencing and related to cytomegalovirus serostatus. In addition to the first cohort of hundreds of subjects, a separate validation cohort of 120 different subjects was used. Donor age, sex, ethnicity and CMV serostatus were compiled together with the repertoire data. Rather than using new phenotypic data, the later analysis identified candidate immune exposures from TCR beta sequences and from how often those sequences occurred across donors. The study was designed to test whether signatures of past pathogen exposure could be identified by cataloging public T cell receptors. About five DR-DQ haplotypes were handled as single units for association and clustering, since linkage in the cohort was strong. In a later genetic analysis, genome-wide SNP genotypes for about 65% of the roughly 700 donors were used, and that subset was treated as a discovery cohort. Among roughly 400 genotyped donors of the cohort, an average of approximately 240,000 unique TCR beta nucleotide sequences were sequenced per donor, roughly 20% of them non-productive. The number of typed donors differed by locus: about 620-630 for A, B, C, DRB1 and DQB1; about 520 for DQA1; some 610 for DPA1; and roughly 450 for DPB1.

In the case of this clone: What antigen it recognizes has not been identified. It has no much larger one-base neighbor in the sample; base qualities were not kept.

The cohort comprised 666 healthy bone marrow donors. Cohort members were all nominally healthy when sampled, although unrecorded immune exposures were likely present. The donor was CMV seronegative and belonged to the group of approximately 320 seronegative cohort members. A peripheral blood sample was provided by each donor, and peripheral blood mononuclear cells were used for TCR beta sequencing. The Qiagen DNeasy Blood Extraction Kit was used to extract genomic DNA from the blood cell samples. Receptors were amplified or captured by the immunoSEQ multiplex PCR assay. The multiplex PCR relied on a mix of 60 forward primers for TCR Vbeta segments and 13 reverse primers for TCR Jbeta segments. A multiplex PCR assay on genomic DNA amplified the CDR3 region of rearranged TCR beta genes. Amplified TCR beta libraries were sequenced as 87-base-pair reads on the Illumina HiSeq System. Per the original workflow: Across the roughly 640 repertoires, a later analysis counted about 81 million unique TCR beta chains, roughly 11 million of which were shared by at least two donors. To remove PCR and sequencing errors, raw reads were error-corrected and collapsed into unique sequences using a nearest-neighbor algorithm that merged closely related sequences. CDR3 sequences were aligned to IMGT reference sequences to assign V, D and J gene segments. For a sequence to be retained, a match of at least six nucleotides to both a V gene segment and a J gene segment was required. Rearrangements were called productive when the CDR3 lacked stop codons and stayed in frame with V and J; all others were non-productive. Following IMGT convention, CDR3 was defined as the stretch from the second conserved V-encoded cysteine to the conserved J-encoded phenylalanine. Sequences without an unambiguous match to a single V gene segment were excluded from the earlier analysis of approximately 560 of the donors. An earlier analysis of 500 to 600 of the donors classified V segments as functional when productive rearrangements were above 56.7% and as segregating when the standard deviation between donors was above 5%. To diagnose cytomegalovirus status from the catalog of TCR beta chain sequences, a statistical classification framework was built. A later analysis assigned V and J genes by comparing TCR nucleotide sequences with IMGT/GENE-DB human TR gene sequences. A later analysis assigned CDR3 sequences and most-parsimonious VDJ recombination scenarios with the TCRdist pipeline. A later analysis defined each TCR beta chain by its CDR3 amino acid sequence plus V-gene family, and excluded reads lacking a unique V-gene family. To address suspected cross-contamination and a sequencing artifact, a later analysis removed several hundred highly shared, low-generation-probability nucleotide sequences. A later analysis calculated a clonal expansion index for each public chain from normalized within-repertoire ranks of inferred template counts. Generation probabilities in a later analysis came from a VDJ recombination model fitted to out-of-frame rearrangements, and those results were checked against IGoR. In a later analysis, hypergeometric tests were used to score TCR-TCR, TCR-HLA and TCR-CMV co-occurrence, with a repertoire-size bias correction applied to TCR pairs. To estimate false discovery rates, a later analysis permuted the HLA or CMV assignments 20 times. A later analysis grouped co-occurring TCRs with DBSCAN, adding TCRdist sequence similarity when clustering within HLA-allele-positive subsets. Repertoires with fewer than 30,000 or more than 120,000 public chains, plus five repertoires with anomalous nucleotide sharing, were excluded from co-occurrence clustering. The immuneACCESS repertoire file appears here via TCRdb, limited to in-frame rearrangements. These files lack a portion of the clones; in checked studies, under half of the deficit traces to unresolved V genes, and the cause of the others is not known. The DNA was the basis for D and trimming; V, J and clone size are from that table. The sample includes about 88,000 clones, with 75% to 90% observed a single time. The ten largest clones capture around 2.3% of the sample.

Broader findings and caveats from the paper: A later analysis found that most CMV-associated TCR beta chains appeared HLA-restricted, with HLA associations seemingly driven largely by CMV exposure. Sequencing depth was assumed to be roughly uniform across donors in the presence/absence analyses, though that assumption may not hold. A cluster of highly shared sequence variants was judged likely to represent a technical artifact of the sequencing pipeline. Only TCR beta chains were sequenced in this cohort, and the absence of alpha or paired-chain data limited detectable features. When HLA alleles, especially DR and DQ, strongly co-occurred, TCR associations were difficult to assign to individual alleles. Linkage disequilibrium might explain the correlated functional status among segregating V segments, but an unknown experimental factor could not be excluded. In a later analysis, the rate of TCR association differed among HLA loci, with DRB1 alleles having the most associated TCRs and HLA-C alleles having the fewest. The authors suggested that the approach could potentially be extended to other disease states and immunological phenotypes. Because counts were too low, roughly 16 rarely observed V segments, including chromosome 9 orphons, were left out of the earlier analysis of approximately 580 of the donors. According to a later analysis, parvovirus B19, influenza, CMV and Epstein-Barr virus appeared linked to several top co-occurrence clusters. The only immune exposure information available for the cohort was CMV serostatus. Because the 87-base-pair reads could not distinguish some IMGT-functional V segments, including TRBV6-2 and TRBV6-3, those segments were excluded. An earlier analysis of approximately 530 of the donors showed that most TCR beta V segments appeared in productive rearrangements either about 87% or about 30% of the time, which broadly matched IMGT annotations. Because HLA typing was missing for some donors at each locus, association tests included only the typed subset. In a later analysis, HLA-associated TCR beta chains were found to be more clonally expanded and to have lower generation probabilities than equally common non-associated chains. In a later analysis, around 15,000 TCR beta sequences were associated with specific HLA alleles at a false discovery rate of 0.05. Compared with the roughly 600-donor mean, donors in an Asian-associated ancestry cluster had fewer N-insertions in productive TCRs, according to a later genetic analysis. In vitro tests confirmed that a few of the cytomegalovirus-associated TCR beta chains recognize cytomegalovirus antigens. The classifier was reported to diagnose cytomegalovirus status with high specificity and sensitivity in both the original and validation cohorts. In a later genetic analysis, a missense DCLRE1C variant was associated with V-gene and J-gene trimming of TCR beta chains, and the association was replicated in an independent cohort. A further reported finding was that TCR beta sequences accurately predicted the HLA-A and HLA-B alleles for most subjects in the first cohort. The study gave a list of 150 to 200 TCR beta chains associated with cytomegalovirus. Across donors, most TCR sequences were observed very rarely, whereas some public TCRs were present in many individuals.

Germline trimming amounts to 3 bases on V and 6 bases on J, with 6 as the count of junction bases outside the gene matches. From the cysteine up to the phenylalanine, the CDR3 has a length of 13 residues. Of the read, only the CDR3 DNA is kept; its 39 bases are in frame from base 1. CDR1 SGHRS and CDR2 YFSETQ are derived from the germline V gene. The source of this sequence is a man aged 18 to 30 in good health and CMV-seronegative. The chain joins TRBV5-1 to TRBJ2-7, and 7 bases in between align with TRBD2. The material sequenced was PBMCs. The CDR3 reads as follows: CASSWAGVGEQYF. The DNA is as follows: TGCGCCAGCAGCTGGGCGGGAGTAGGCGAGCAGTACTTC. This CDR3, with the reference TRBV5-1 and TRBJ2-7 proteins standing in past its ends, gives the full variable domain KAGVTQTPRYLIKTRGQQVTLSCSPISGHRSVSWYQQTPGQGLQFLFEYFSETQRNKGNFPGRFSGRQFSNSRSEMNVSTLELGDSALYLCASSWAGVGEQYFGPGTRLTVT.